The next 27 T cell receptor beta chains were all read from a single sample in a study of T cell responses to AZD1222 COVID-19 vaccine. Assay: immunoSEQ multiplex PCR; the TCRdb copy retains only in-frame clones and omits some. Among 150,000 to 200,000 clones, approximately 90% were seen once, and the ten largest hold roughly 4.3%. The material sequenced was peripheral blood, taken on day 0 of MenACWY control vaccination. The receptor source for this set is an adult in good health.

This clone appeared once. One end of the junction varies from germline; a read error may be responsible. The rearrangement links TRBV29-1 to TRBJ1-1; D not certain. Germline CDR1 SQVTM, CDR2 ANQGSEA. The CDR3 covers 13 residues. The CDR3 coding sequence is TGCAGCGCCACGGGCGGGGTGAATACTGAAGCTTTCTTT. It yields the protein CSATGGVNTEAFF.

The rearrangement joins TRBV7-6 to TRBJ2-7; 9 bases align to TRBD1. The CDR3 loop spans 15 amino acids. Germline CDR1 SGHVS, CDR2 FNYEAQ. V shed 5 bases and J 3 bases; nucleotides not matched to a gene: 8. CDR3 amino acids: CASSRRQGGLYEQYF. CDR3 DNA sequence: TGTGCCAGCAGCCGAAGACAGGGGGGCCTCTACGAGCAGTACTTC.

The rearrangement uses TRBV29-1 and TRBJ1-1; D remains ambiguous. V was clipped by 4 bases and J by 0 bases, with 12 bases between them. The CDR3 loop spans 14 amino acids. Germline CDR1 and CDR2: SQVTM and ANQGSEA. Here the CDR3 reads CSVGHYTMNTEAFF. The CDR3 DNA reads TGCAGCGTTGGTCATTATACTATGAACACTGAAGCTTTCTTT. Drawing the rest from reference TRBV29-1 and TRBJ1-1, the complete variable domain is SAVISQKPSRDICQRGTSLTIQCQVDSQVTMMFWYRQQPGQSLTLIATANQGSEATYESGFVIDKFPISRPNLTFSTLTVSNMSPEDSSIYLCSVGHYTMNTEAFFGQGTRLTVV.

Points on this clone: The sample has other DNA sequences that encode this CDR3 too. The rearrangement links TRBV29-1 to TRBJ2-5, with D hard to call. V was clipped by 6 bases and J by 2 bases, with 7 bases between them. Germline CDR1 reads SQVTM; CDR2 reads ANQGSEA. CDR3 length equals 11 residues. The CDR3 protein is CSVRPQETQYF. CDR3 coding DNA: TGCAGCGTGAGGCCTCAAGAGACCCAGTACTTC.

The V and J genes are TRBV4-2 and TRBJ2-1; 8 nucleotides agree with TRBD2. The germline CDR1 and CDR2 sequences are LGHNA and YNFKEQ. The CDR3 runs 17 residues. V dropped 1 base and J dropped 3; count of bases not matched to a gene: 8. CDR3 residues: CASSQAVAGFGYNEQFF. The CDR3 nucleotides read TGTGCCAGCAGCCAAGCCGTAGCGGGATTCGGCTACAATGAGCAGTTCTTC.

The chain combines TRBV5-1 with TRBJ1-4; D gene unclear. Deletions cut 0 bases from V and 0 bases from J, with 6 bases between. CDR1 is SGHRS and CDR2 is YFSETQ in the germline V gene. The CDR3 has 15 residues. CDR3 nucleotides: TGCGCCAGCAGCTTGGGGGCAGCAACTAATGAAAAACTGTTTTTT. It encodes CASSLGAATNEKLFF.

The V and J genes are TRBV27 and TRBJ1-5; D gene ambiguous. Per the germline V gene, CDR1 is MNHEY and CDR2 is SMNVEV (reference sequence). This CDR3 contains 16 residues. Trimming took 2 bases from V and 3 from J, leaving 14 bases between them. The DNA for the CDR3 is TGTGCCAGCAGTTTAGTGTCAGGAGTGAACAATCAGCCCCAGCATTTT. Its protein is CASSLVSGVNNQPQHF.

This chain joins TRBV29-1 and TRBJ1-1, with 10 bases aligning to TRBD1. Trimming removed 7 bases from V and 3 bases from J; junction bases left unmatched: 8. This CDR3 spans 14 amino acids. The germline gives CDR1 SQVTM, CDR2 ANQGSEA. The CDR3 reads CSARTGGYDTEAFF. The CDR3 nucleotides read TGCAGCGCACGGACAGGGGGTTATGACACTGAAGCTTTCTTT. The full variable domain, with the rest looked up from reference TRBV29-1 and TRBJ1-1, is SAVISQKPSRDICQRGTSLTIQCQVDSQVTMMFWYRQQPGQSLTLIATANQGSEATYESGFVIDKFPISRPNLTFSTLTVSNMSPEDSSIYLCSARTGGYDTEAFFGQGTRLTVV.

In nucleotides, the CDR3 is TGTGCCAGCAGCTTAGACGGCAGGGGTTTACAAGAGACCCAGTACTTC. It translates to CASSLDGRGLQETQYF. The chain is built from TRBV11-2 and TRBJ2-5; D might be TRBD1 (6 bases). Germline loops: CDR1 SGHAT, CDR2 FQNNGV. This CDR3 is built from 16 residues. V was cut by 0 bases and J by 2 bases, with 13 bases left in between.

The chain carries TRBV2 and TRBJ2-7; D is perhaps TRBD1 or TRBD2 (5 bases each). Per the germline V gene, CDR1 is SNHLY and CDR2 is FYNNEI. The V end lost 7 bases, the J end lost 7 bases, and 14 bases lay between the germline ends. The CDR3 contains 12 residues. DNA of the CDR3: TGTGCCAGCAATGGGGGAGTGGGTGAGCAGTACTTC. Encoded protein: CASNGGVGEQYF.

This chain uses TRBV5-1 with TRBJ1-3; D uncertain. CDR3 length equals 16 residues. Germline CDR1 and CDR2: SGHRS and YFSETQ. Between the trimmed V and J ends, which lost 4 bases and 0 bases, there was a span of 14 bases. DNA of the CDR3: TGCGCCAGCAGCCCAGACGTGTCCAGCTCTGGAAACACCATATATTTT. Amino acids: CASSPDVSSSGNTIYF. Supplemented by reference TRBV5-1 and TRBJ1-3, the full variable domain reads KAGVTQTPRYLIKTRGQQVTLSCSPISGHRSVSWYQQTPGQGLQFLFEYFSETQRNKGNFPGRFSGRQFSNSRSEMNVSTLELGDSALYLCASSPDVSSSGNTIYFGEGSWLTVV.

This clone was observed once. CDR3 sequence: CASSLQGTQGGNTIYF. For the CDR3, the DNA is TGTGCCAGCAGTCTACAGGGGACTCAGGGTGGAAACACCATATATTTT. V gene TRBV2 combines with J gene TRBJ1-3; 7 nucleotides agree with TRBD1. The CDR3 sequence is 16 residues long. Germline loops: CDR1 SNHLY, CDR2 FYNNEI. Germline trimming cut 5 bases from V and 3 bases from J; bases unmatched to any gene: 10.

For the CDR3, the DNA is TGTGCCAGCTCCCTGGCGGGGACAGGGGGTGAAAAACTGTTTTTT. This sequence encodes CASSLAGTGGEKLFF. The V gene is TRBV7-2, the J gene TRBJ1-4, with TRBD1 matching over 11 bases. Germline-derived CDR1 and CDR2 are SGHTA and FQGNSA. Germline trimming cut 8 bases from V and 7 bases from J; bases unmatched to any gene: 9. This CDR3 region has 15 residues.

This chain joins TRBV19 and TRBJ1-1; D not resolved. The V end was cut by 5 bases, the J end by 2 bases, with 9 bases between. CDR3 size: 13 residues. CDR1 LNHDA and CDR2 SQIVND come from the germline V gene (reference sequence). Here the CDR3 DNA reads TGTGCCAGTAGTGGGGATATAAACACTGAAGCTTTCTTT. Translated, it gives CASSGDINTEAFF.

The DNA for the CDR3 is TGTGCCAGCAGTGAATTTAGCGGGAGGGGCAATGAGCAGTTCTTC. Translating gives CASSEFSGRGNEQFF. This chain links TRBV2 with TRBJ2-1; 11 nucleotides agree with TRBD2. The J segment lost 6 bases and the V segment lost 2 bases, leaving 3 bases of the junction unmatched. CDR1 is SNHLY and CDR2 is FYNNEI in the germline V gene. The CDR3 totals 15 residues.

The chain is built from TRBV11-2 and TRBJ2-7; D call uncertain. Germline loops: CDR1 SGHAT, CDR2 FQNNGV. V gave up 0 bases and J gave up 6 bases, with 9 bases separating them. The CDR3 sequence is 13 residues long. The CDR3 nucleotides read TGTGCCAGCAGCTTAGAACGGCGGCGCGAGCAGTACTTC. Its protein product is CASSLERRREQYF.

DNA of the CDR3: TGTGCCAGCAGCGTAGGACGGAGAATTAACTATGGCTACACCTTC. Translating it yields CASSVGRRINYGYTF. This rearrangement joins TRBV9 to TRBJ1-2; D call uncertain. CDR1 and CDR2 from the germline V gene are SGDLS and YYNGEE. Trimming removed 0 bases from V and 1 base from J, with 10 bases in between. The length of the CDR3 is 15 residues.

CDR3 in amino acids: CASSITSVNTEAFF. The CDR3 DNA is TGTGCCAGTAGTATAACAAGCGTGAACACTGAAGCTTTCTTT. This chain links TRBV19 with TRBJ1-1; D is unresolved. In germline, CDR1 is LNHDA, CDR2 SQIVND (reference sequence). Trimming took off 2 bases at V and 0 bases at J, with 7 bases between the two ends. This CDR3 has 14 amino acids. The full variable domain, in which reference TRBV19 and TRBJ1-1 provide the parts outside the CDR3, is DGGITQSPKYLFRKEGQNVTLSCEQNLNHDAMYWYRQDPGQGLRLIYYSQIVNDFQKGDIAEGYSVSREKKESFPLTVTSAQKNPTAFYLCASSITSVNTEAFFGQGTRLTVV.

In its sample, this clone was seen once. The chain joins TRBV13 to TRBJ2-5; weak D call: TRBD1 (6 bases). CDR3 length: 13 amino acids. The germline gives CDR1 PRHDT, CDR2 FYEKMQ (reference sequence). V lost 6 bases to trimming and J lost 2 bases, with 10 bases between them. CDR3 coding DNA: TGTGCCAGCAGTATAGGGACACAAGAGACCCAGTACTTC. This translates into CASSIGTQETQYF. Complete variable domain (other parts from reference TRBV13 and TRBJ2-5): AAGVIQSPRHLIKEKRETATLKCYPIPRHDTVYWYQQGPGQDPQFLISFYEKMQSDKGSIPDRFSAQQFSDYHSELNMSSLELGDSALYFCASSIGTQETQYFGPGTRLLVL.

This clone was recorded once. The V call is TRBV2, the J call TRBJ1-4; D gene unclear. The CDR3 is 12 residues long. Trimming removed 6 bases at V and 5 bases at J, with 7 bases between. The germline V gene has CDR1 SNHLY and CDR2 FYNNEI. CDR3 sequence: CASRALNEKLFF. CDR3 nucleotide sequence: TGTGCCAGCAGGGCCCTAAATGAAAAACTGTTTTTT.

The chain uses TRBV27 and TRBJ2-3; TRBD2 agrees at 10 bases. Germline V gives CDR1 MNHEY, CDR2 SMNVEV (reference sequence). CDR3 length: 15 amino acids. The trim removed 2 bases at V and 2 bases at J, leaving 1 base unmatched. CDR3 bases: TGTGCCAGCAGTTTAAGCGGGAGGGTCACAGATACGCAGTATTTT. It codes for CASSLSGRVTDTQYF.

This chain links TRBV2 with TRBJ2-1; 7 bases match TRBD2. Germline loops: CDR1 SNHLY, CDR2 FYNNEI. This CDR3 has 13 amino acids. Trimming removed 6 bases from V and 10 bases from J; junction bases left unmatched: 9. The CDR3: CASSPTAGREQFF. The CDR3, as DNA: TGTGCCAGCAGCCCAACAGCGGGACGGGAGCAGTTCTTC.

The chain links TRBV12-3 or TRBV12-4 to TRBJ1-1, with unresolved D. The CDR3 is 13 amino acids. Trimming removed 3 bases from V and 1 base from J, with 6 bases in between. The CDR3 region is CASSLTRNTEAFF. The CDR3 DNA is TGTGCCAGCAGTTTGACCCGGAACACTGAAGCTTTCTTT.

The chain uses TRBV9 and TRBJ1-3, with no clear D. Looked up from germline, CDR1 is SGDLS and CDR2 is YYNGEE. There are 16 residues in the CDR3. Trimming cost V 3 bases and J 1 base, with 14 bases left between them. CDR3 protein: CASSALQGFSGNTIYF. Written as DNA, the CDR3 is TGTGCCAGCAGCGCTCTTCAAGGGTTTTCTGGAAACACCATATATTTT.

The chain is built from TRBV27 and TRBJ1-2, with unresolved D. V was cut by 4 bases and J by 2 bases, with 11 bases left in between. CDR1 is MNHEY, CDR2 SMNVEV, per germline (reference sequence). The CDR3 is 14 residues long. CDR3: CASSYKGRNYGYTF. In DNA, the CDR3 is TGTGCCAGCAGTTATAAGGGTAGGAACTATGGCTACACCTTC.

V gene TRBV5-1 combines with J gene TRBJ1-4; D may be TRBD1 (5 bases). The germline V and J ends were trimmed by 7 bases and 7 bases, with 14 bases remaining between them. This CDR3 contains 13 residues. The V gene's germline CDR1 is SGHRS and CDR2 YFSETQ. CDR3 coding DNA: TGCGCCAGCCAATTAGACAGCCTTGAAAAACTGTTTTTT. Its translation is CASQLDSLEKLFF.

The chain has TRBV7-8 and TRBJ1-5; D unresolved. Germline V gives CDR1 SGHVS, CDR2 FQNEAQ. Trimming removed 4 bases from V and 2 bases from J, with 15 bases in between. This CDR3 comprises 16 residues. The CDR3 DNA sequence: TGTGCCAGCAGCTCTGGAGCCCTTCCAGGCAATCAGCCCCAGCATTTT. It codes for CASSSGALPGNQPQHF.